This is a list of T cell receptor beta chains from one sample in a study of T cells in Graves' hyperthyroidism and ophthalmopathy. TCRdb fed the multiplex PCR reads into MiXCR, producing one record per CDR3 protein. The data contain approximately 600,000 distinct CDR3 sequences, more than 20% of them singletons. Source material: blood. The receptors were sampled from a man aged 30-40 years with Graves' ophthalmopathy. Each CDR3 is given with its conserved first and last residue. The order of the fields is V gene, J gene, D gene, clone size, CDR3 protein, CDR3 DNA. A D gene is named only where the DNA matches it firmly. Not all rows give a size; the values are once, few, many and, for expanded clones, a class.

TRBV6-1	TRBJ1-3	.	.	CASSGHRRGSSGNTIYF	TGTGCCAGCAGTGGCCACCGAAGGGGGAGCTCTGGAAACACCATATATTTT
TRBV7-7	TRBJ2-7	TRBD2	few	CASSPSGLAGGEQYF	TGTGCTAGCAGCCCCTCGGGGCTAGCGGGAGGCGAGCAGTACTTC
TRBV5-5	TRBJ2-1	.	.	CASSLPPPEQFF	TGTGCCAGCAGCCTACCTCCTCCAGAGCAGTTCTTC
TRBV6-4	TRBJ2-2	TRBD2	.	CASSQGLAGTTGELFF	TGTGCCAGCAGCCAGGGACTAGCGGGAACCACCGGGGAGCTGTTTTTT
TRBV18	TRBJ2-6	TRBD1	.	CASSPLIQGKEMVGTF	TGTGCCAGCTCACCTCTAATACAGGGGAAAGAAATGGTCGGGACTTTC
TRBV5-1	TRBJ2-1	.	.	CASSGGLLASLDYNEQFF	TGCGCCAGCAGTGGGGGCTTACTAGCTTCACTAGACTACAATGAGCAGTTCTTC
TRBV2	TRBJ2-1	.	many	CASSERGSSYNEQFF	TGTGCCAGCAGTGAAAGGGGGAGCTCCTACAATGAGCAGTTCTTC
TRBV9	TRBJ2-3	.	.	CASSGRGVQYF	TGTGCCAGCAGCGGCCGGGGAGTGCAGTATTTT
TRBV3-1	TRBJ2-7	.	.	CASSPMGAGEQYF	TGTGCCAGCAGCCCGATGGGGGCCGGCGAGCAGTACTTC
TRBV30	TRBJ2-3	TRBD2	.	CAWGRLAGGSDTQYF	TGTGCCTGGGGGAGACTAGCGGGAGGATCAGATACGCAGTATTTT
TRBV27	TRBJ1-6	TRBD1	few	CASSLIGQGNSPLHF	TGTGCCAGCAGTTTAATAGGACAGGGTAATTCACCCCTCCACTTT
TRBV20-1	TRBJ2-1	TRBD1	few	CSASRQGAKGEQFF	TGCAGTGCTAGCCGACAGGGGGCAAAGGGTGAGCAGTTCTTC
TRBV5-1	TRBJ2-2	.	.	CASSLGDSTTGELFF	TGCGCCAGCAGCTTGGGGGACTCCACGACCGGGGAGCTGTTTTTT
TRBV7-8	TRBJ1-2	TRBD1	.	CASSTRSRGPLTNYGYTF	TGCGCCAGCAGCACACGTAGCAGGGGGCCTTTAACTAACTATGGCTACACCTTC
TRBV11-2	TRBJ2-7	TRBD2	many	CASSLEPGLAGTWGYYEQYF	TGTGCCAGCAGCTTAGAACCGGGACTAGCGGGAACCTGGGGGTACTACGAGCAGTACTTC
TRBV28	TRBJ1-6	TRBD1	once	CASRPGQGYSPLHF	TGTGCCAGCAGACCGGGACAGGGATATTCACCCCTCCACTTT
TRBV7-9	TRBJ2-7	TRBD1	few	CASSGDSNYEQYF	TGTGCCAGCAGCGGGGACAGCAACTACGAGCAGTACTTC
TRBV3-1	TRBJ1-6	.	many	CASSQEGGIAPLHF	TGTGCCAGCAGCCAAGAGGGTGGGATCGCACCCCTCCACTTT
TRBV5-1	TRBJ2-3	TRBD2	.	CASSRAGGVTDTQYF	TGCGCCAGCAGCCGAGCGGGAGGTGTCACAGATACGCAGTATTTT
TRBV30	TRBJ1-4	.	many	CAWRTEELNEKLFF	TGTGCCTGGAGGACCGAGGAACTTAATGAAAAACTGTTTTTT
TRBV10-2	TRBJ2-2	.	.	CASMGMTGELFF	TGCGCCAGCATGGGTATGACCGGGGAGCTGTTTTTT
TRBV5-1	TRBJ2-3	.	.	CVSSLGTGTTTDTQYF	TGCGTCAGCAGCTTGGGTACCGGAACCACCACAGATACGCAGTATTTT
TRBV27	TRBJ1-1	TRBD1	many	CASSPSDRGTGNTEAFF	TGTGCCAGCAGTCCCTCCGACAGGGGGACGGGAAACACTGAAGCTTTCTTT
TRBV27	TRBJ2-7	TRBD2	.	CASAVAGGSYEQYF	TGTGCCAGCGCCGTTGCGGGGGGGTCCTACGAGCAGTACTTC
TRBV6-9	TRBJ2-1	.	.	CASSYSGPRGEKFF	TGTGCCAGCAGTTATAGCGGTCCAAGAGGGGAGAAGTTCTTC
TRBV14	TRBJ2-3	.	.	CASRNPGGLHLNYTDTQYF	TGTGCCAGCAGGAACCCAGGGGGGCTACACCTTAACTACACAGATACGCAGTATTTT
TRBV7-2	TRBJ2-7	.	many	CASSSRGDNGYEQYF	TGTGCCAGCAGCTCCCGGGGGGACAACGGCTACGAGCAGTACTTC
TRBV29-1	TRBJ2-5	TRBD1	few	CSVVLRGQGGRETQYF	TGCAGCGTTGTACTTAGGGGACAGGGGGGGAGGGAGACCCAGTACTTC
TRBV6-1	TRBJ1-2	TRBD1	.	CASSVQGADGYTF	TGTGCCAGCAGCGTCCAGGGGGCGGATGGCTACACCTTC
TRBV5-6	TRBJ1-1	.	.	CASSKETEAFF	TGTGCCAGCAGTAAGGAGACTGAAGCTTTCTTT
TRBV5-1	TRBJ2-3	.	.	CASSPQGGYGTDTQYF	TGCGCCAGCAGCCCACAAGGGGGTTACGGCACAGATACGCAGTATTTT
TRBV28	TRBJ2-3	.	many	CASSFLRDSSFPDTQYF	TGTGCCAGCAGTTTCCTCCGGGACTCAAGTTTCCCAGATACGCAGTATTTT
TRBV4-1	TRBJ2-7	TRBD2	.	CASSQLGGYNYEQYF	TGCGCCAGCAGCCAGTTGGGAGGGTACAACTACGAGCAGTACTTC
TRBV5-1	TRBJ1-1	.	few	CASSLDGGGTEAFF	TGCGCCAGCAGCTTGGACGGGGGAGGGACTGAAGCTTTCTTT
TRBV18	TRBJ2-1	.	many	CASSPAAYNEQFF	TGTGCCAGCTCACCAGCGGCCTACAATGAGCAGTTCTTC
TRBV14	TRBJ2-3	.	.	CASSQDRGDTQYF	TGTGCCAGCAGCCAAGATAGAGGGGATACGCAGTATTTT
TRBV4-1	TRBJ2-7	.	few	CASSQAVDPFLEQYF	TGCGCCAGCAGCCAAGCTGTGGACCCCTTTCTCGAGCAGTACTTC
TRBV11-2	TRBJ1-1	.	few	CASSITNREVAEAFF	TGTGCCAGCAGCATTACAAACAGGGAGGTGGCTGAAGCTTTCTTT
TRBV7-8	TRBJ2-7	.	.	CASSNRVSYEQYF	TGTGCCAGCAGCAACAGGGTCTCCTACGAGCAGTACTTC
TRBV30	TRBJ1-5	.	few	CAWRRKGPPNQPQHF	TGTGCCTGGAGAAGAAAGGGGCCCCCCAATCAGCCCCAGCATTTT
TRBV2	TRBJ1-1	.	many	CASSVQKNTEAFF	TGTGCCAGCAGTGTACAGAAGAACACTGAAGCTTTCTTT
TRBV4-1	TRBJ1-5	.	few	CASSQVLGLGQPQHF	TGCGCCAGCAGCCAAGTTCTGGGATTGGGACAGCCCCAGCATTTT